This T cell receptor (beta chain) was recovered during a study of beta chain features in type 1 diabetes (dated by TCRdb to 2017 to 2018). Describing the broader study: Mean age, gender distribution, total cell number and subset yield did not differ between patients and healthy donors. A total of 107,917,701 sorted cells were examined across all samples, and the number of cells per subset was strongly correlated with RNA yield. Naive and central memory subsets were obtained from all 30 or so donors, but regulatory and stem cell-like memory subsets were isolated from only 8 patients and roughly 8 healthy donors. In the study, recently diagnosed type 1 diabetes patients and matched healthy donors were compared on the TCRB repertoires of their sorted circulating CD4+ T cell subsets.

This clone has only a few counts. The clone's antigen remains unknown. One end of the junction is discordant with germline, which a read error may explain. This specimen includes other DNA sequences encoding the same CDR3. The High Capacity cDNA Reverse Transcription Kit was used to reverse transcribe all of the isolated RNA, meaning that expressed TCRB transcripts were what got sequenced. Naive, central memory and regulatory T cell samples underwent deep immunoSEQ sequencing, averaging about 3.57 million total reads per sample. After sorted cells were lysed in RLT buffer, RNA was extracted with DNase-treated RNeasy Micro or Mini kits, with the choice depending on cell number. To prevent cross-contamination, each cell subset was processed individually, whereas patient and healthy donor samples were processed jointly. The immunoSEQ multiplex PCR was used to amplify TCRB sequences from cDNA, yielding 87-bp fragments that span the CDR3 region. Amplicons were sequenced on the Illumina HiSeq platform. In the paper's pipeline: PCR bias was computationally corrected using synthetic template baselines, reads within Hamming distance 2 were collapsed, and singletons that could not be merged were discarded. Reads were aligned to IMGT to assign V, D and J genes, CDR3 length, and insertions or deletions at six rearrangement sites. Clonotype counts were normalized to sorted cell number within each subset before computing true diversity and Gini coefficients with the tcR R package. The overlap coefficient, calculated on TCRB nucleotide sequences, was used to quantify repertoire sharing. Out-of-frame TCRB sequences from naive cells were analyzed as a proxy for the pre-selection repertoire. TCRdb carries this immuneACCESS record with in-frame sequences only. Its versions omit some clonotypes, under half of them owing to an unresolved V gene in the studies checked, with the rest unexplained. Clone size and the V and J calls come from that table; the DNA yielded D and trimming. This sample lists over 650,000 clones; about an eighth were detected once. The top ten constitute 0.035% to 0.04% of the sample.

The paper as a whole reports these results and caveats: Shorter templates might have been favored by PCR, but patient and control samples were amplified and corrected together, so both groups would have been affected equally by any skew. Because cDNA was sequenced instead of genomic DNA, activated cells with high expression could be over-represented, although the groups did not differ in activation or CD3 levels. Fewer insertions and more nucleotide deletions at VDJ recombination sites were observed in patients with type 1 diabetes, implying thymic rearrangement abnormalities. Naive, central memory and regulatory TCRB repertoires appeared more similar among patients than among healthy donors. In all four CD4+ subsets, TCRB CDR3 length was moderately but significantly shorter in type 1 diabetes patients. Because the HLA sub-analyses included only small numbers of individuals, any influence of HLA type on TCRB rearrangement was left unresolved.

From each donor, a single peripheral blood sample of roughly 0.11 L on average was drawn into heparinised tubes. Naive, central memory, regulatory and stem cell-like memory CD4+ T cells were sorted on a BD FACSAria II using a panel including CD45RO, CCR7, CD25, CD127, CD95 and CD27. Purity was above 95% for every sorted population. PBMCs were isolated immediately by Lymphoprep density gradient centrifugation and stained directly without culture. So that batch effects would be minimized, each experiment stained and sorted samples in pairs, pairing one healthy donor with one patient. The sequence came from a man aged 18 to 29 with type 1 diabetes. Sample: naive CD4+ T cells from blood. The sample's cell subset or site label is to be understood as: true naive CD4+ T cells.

CDR3 loop: CASSLGGPQETQYF. Read as DNA, the sequence is TGCGCCAGCAGTTTGGGGGGCCCTCAAGAGACCCAGTACTTC. The chain is made from TRBV5-1 and TRBJ2-5, with the D segment possibly TRBD1 or TRBD2, each aligning over 6 bases. The germline V gene sets CDR1 to SGHRS and CDR2 to YFSETQ. From cysteine to phenylalanine, the CDR3 is 14 amino acids long. Only the CDR3 part of the read is kept: 42 bases, read in frame from the first base.